The 27 T cell receptor beta chains below were found in one sample sequenced in a study of blood T cell repertoires in COVID-19. TCRdb keeps only in-frame clones here, not all; method: immunoSEQ multiplex PCR. The data show about 82,000 clones, around four fifths seen once. The sequenced material came from peripheral blood. The receptors derive from a man at least 80 years old with active or convalescent COVID-19.

This clone was detected a few times. The V gene is TRBV28, the J gene TRBJ2-5; 14 positions match TRBD2. The CDR3 length is 18 residues. CDR1 and CDR2 (germline): MDHEN, SYDVKM. Losses at the gene ends were 6 bases for V and 2 bases for J; bases not matched to a gene: 11. The CDR3 coding sequence is TGTGCCAGCAGCCTACCGGGACTAGCGGGGGAGATACAAGAGACCCAGTACTTC. Encoded protein: CASSLPGLAGEIQETQYF.

This clone was seen only a few times. The rearrangement uses TRBV7-9 and TRBJ1-2; 7 positions match TRBD1. The CDR3 spans 17 residues. Looked up from germline, CDR1 is SEHNR and CDR2 is FQNEAQ (reference sequence). Trimming at V came to 5 bases and at J to 2 bases, leaving 14 bases not matched to a gene. The CDR3, as DNA: TGTGCCAGCAGCAGCCGACAGGGCCTTAGCCTAAACTATGGCTACACCTTC. The encoded protein is CASSSRQGLSLNYGYTF.

The chain employs TRBV19 and TRBJ1-2, with 7 bases matching TRBD1. J lost 4 bases, V lost 6 bases, and 14 bases had no gene match. The CDR3 totals 16 residues. Germline V lookup: CDR1 LNHDA, CDR2 SQIVND (reference sequence). CDR3 sequence reads: CASSPGQERPVYGYTF. CDR3 coding DNA: TGTGCCAGTAGCCCCGGACAGGAGCGGCCCGTCTATGGCTACACCTTC.

This sequence joins TRBV7-9 and TRBJ2-3, with 11 bases matching TRBD2. The CDR3 is 17 amino acids. From germline, CDR1 is SEHNR and CDR2 FQNEAQ (reference sequence). The trim removed 7 bases at V and 4 bases at J, leaving 13 bases unmatched. The CDR3 region is CASNLLAGVGAPDTQYF. CDR3 DNA sequence: TGTGCCAGCAATCTACTAGCGGGAGTAGGGGCGCCAGATACGCAGTATTTT.

The rearrangement joins TRBV28 to TRBJ1-2; D may be TRBD1 (5 bases). CDR1 and CDR2 (germline): MDHEN, SYDVKM. V was trimmed by 2 bases and J by 7 bases, leaving 11 bases between them. This CDR3 is 13 amino acids long. The CDR3 is CASSLRPGSGYTF. CDR3 DNA sequence: TGTGCCAGCAGTTTACGGCCAGGGTCTGGCTACACCTTC.

The chain has TRBV6-2 or TRBV6-3 and TRBJ1-5; D not resolved. This CDR3 is 13 amino acids long. Germline assignment: CDR1 MNHEY and CDR2 SVGEGT. Trimming left V 4 bases short and J 6 bases short, with 10 bases between. The DNA for the CDR3 is TGTGCCAGCAGTTTCCCCGCCGGTCAGCCCCAGCATTTT. It codes for CASSFPAGQPQHF.

The chain is built from TRBV10-2 and TRBJ1-5; the D gene is possibly TRBD1 (6 bases). CDR1 and CDR2 from the germline V gene are WSHSY and SAAADI. Trimming left V 8 bases short and J 9 bases short, with 17 bases between. The CDR3 totals 13 residues. In DNA form, the CDR3 reads TGCGCCAGCGGGGGGGCTCGGGGAGGGCCCCAGCATTTT. This codes for CASGGARGGPQHF.

The CDR3 nucleotides read TGTGCCAGCAGTTACGCCGGGGAGGTTTCACCCCTCCACTTT. Translating gives CASSYAGEVSPLHF. The gene calls are TRBV6-6 and TRBJ1-6; D remains ambiguous. The CDR3 spans 14 residues. CDR1 and CDR2 (germline): MNHNY, SVGAGI (reference sequence). Trimming shortened V by 2 bases and J by 9 bases, and 11 bases separated the two germline ends.

This chain connects TRBV28 to TRBJ1-1, with D maybe TRBD1 (5 bases). CDR3 length: 15 amino acids. Germline V gives CDR1 MDHEN, CDR2 SYDVKM. Trimming pared 6 bases from V and 1 base from J, leaving 15 bases between. In DNA, the CDR3 is TGTGCCAGCAGGGATCAGGGTATAGGGAACACTGAAGCTTTCTTT. Amino acid sequence: CASRDQGIGNTEAFF.

This chain connects TRBV7-9 to TRBJ2-3; TRBD1 matches 9 bases. V dropped 5 bases and J dropped 1; count of bases not matched to a gene: 4. CDR3 length equals 15 residues. Germline V lookup: CDR1 SEHNR, CDR2 FQNEAQ (reference sequence). This CDR3 reads CASSQGTGRTDTQYF. CDR3 nucleotides: TGTGCCAGCAGCCAAGGGACAGGGCGCACAGATACGCAGTATTTT.

This rearrangement joins TRBV30 to TRBJ1-4, with D possibly matching TRBD1 (6 bases). The CDR3 is made up of 13 amino acids. Trimming left V 3 bases short and J 6 bases short, with 11 bases between. Germline V gene data show CDR1 as GTSNPN and CDR2 as SVGIG (reference sequence). Here the CDR3 DNA reads TGTGCCTGGAGCCCGGGACACCATGAAAAACTGTTTTTT. This sequence encodes CAWSPGHHEKLFF.

There are a few counts of this clone. The chain has TRBV6-5 and TRBJ2-1; 7 nucleotides align to TRBD2. This CDR3 has 15 amino acids. Germline V CDR1 and CDR2: MNHEY, SVGAGI. J was trimmed by 4 bases and V by 2 bases; bases with no gene match: 5. For the CDR3, the DNA is TGTGCCAGCAGTTACGCGGGACTAAAATACAATGAGCAGTTCTTC. Translating it yields CASSYAGLKYNEQFF.

The chain uses TRBV5-1 and TRBJ1-4; 9 nucleotides line up with TRBD1. The germline gives CDR1 SGHRS, CDR2 YFSETQ. The CDR3 consists of 19 residues. The J segment lost 0 bases and the V segment lost 1 base, leaving 10 bases of the junction unmatched. CDR3 protein: CASSLHGQGIRTTNEKLFF. CDR3 DNA sequence: TGCGCCAGCAGCTTGCACGGACAGGGGATAAGGACAACTAATGAAAAACTGTTTTTT.

The chain joins TRBV3-1 (or the pseudogene TRBV3-2) to TRBJ1-1, with D possibly being TRBD1 (6 bases). Germline V gene data show CDR1 as LGHDT and CDR2 as YNNKEL (reference sequence). The CDR3 is made up of 17 amino acids. V lost 2 bases to trimming and J lost 4 bases, with 20 bases between them. In DNA, the CDR3 is TGTGCCAGCAGCCAAAGTCACCTGGGGGCGAAAGGCACTGAAGCTTTCTTT. Translating it yields CASSQSHLGAKGTEAFF.

The V gene is TRBV7-2, the J gene TRBJ2-1, with 8 bases identical to TRBD2. This CDR3 comprises 15 residues. After removal of 5 bases from V and 7 bases from J, the junction contained 10 bases not matched to a gene. Germline V gene sequence: CDR1 SGHTA, CDR2 FQGNSA. The chain's CDR3 is CASSPGAGGQNEQFF. The CDR3 bases are TGTGCCAGCAGCCCGGGGGCGGGGGGTCAAAATGAGCAGTTCTTC.

This sequence joins TRBV10-3 and TRBJ2-3; possibly TRBD2 for D (6 bases). CDR1 is ENHRY and CDR2 is SYGVKD in the germline V gene. The CDR3 sequence is 15 residues long. V was pared by 3 bases and J by 6 bases, with 16 bases between. CDR3 region: CAISERIGGRDTQYF. CDR3 nucleotide sequence: TGTGCCATCAGTGAAAGGATCGGGGGAAGGGATACGCAGTATTTT.

V and J are TRBV5-1 and TRBJ2-3, with D perhaps TRBD2 (6 bases). V lost 4 bases to trimming and J lost 2 bases, with 14 bases between them. The CDR3 length is 15 residues. Germline CDR1 and CDR2: SGHRS and YFSETQ. The CDR3 DNA sequence: TGCGCCAGCAGCCGGGATGGGGGGAACACAGATACGCAGTATTTT. This gives the protein CASSRDGGNTDTQYF. Full variable domain (outside the CDR3, taken from reference TRBV5-1 and TRBJ2-3): KAGVTQTPRYLIKTRGQQVTLSCSPISGHRSVSWYQQTPGQGLQFLFEYFSETQRNKGNFPGRFSGRQFSNSRSEMNVSTLELGDSALYLCASSRDGGNTDTQYFGPGTRLTVL.

V is TRBV3-1 (or the pseudogene TRBV3-2) and J is TRBJ2-5, with D unresolved. Between the trimmed V and J ends, which lost 3 bases and 6 bases, there was a span of 14 bases. The CDR3 has 14 residues. Germline V gives CDR1 LGHDT, CDR2 YNNKEL (reference sequence). This chain's CDR3 is CASSHLRLMKTQYF. CDR3 nucleotide sequence: TGTGCCAGCAGCCACTTACGACTTATGAAGACCCAGTACTTC.

This clone was seen once. V gene TRBV5-1 combines with J gene TRBJ2-5; 8 nucleotides agree with TRBD2. Trimming at V came to 0 bases and at J to 2 bases, leaving 6 bases not matched to a gene. There are 16 residues in the CDR3. Germline V gene data show CDR1 as SGHRS and CDR2 as YFSETQ. The chain's CDR3 is CASSLVASGPQETQYF. In DNA, the CDR3 is TGCGCCAGCAGCTTGGTTGCTAGCGGGCCTCAAGAGACCCAGTACTTC.

This clone showed up just once. CDR3 nucleotides: TGTGCCAGCACGCTCAGCGGGGGAGACCAAGAGACCCAGTACTTC. As protein: CASTLSGGDQETQYF. V gene TRBV7-9 combines with J gene TRBJ2-5; 8 bases are a match to TRBD2. This CDR3 has 15 amino acids. The V gene end was trimmed by 7 bases and the J gene end by 0 bases; junction bases not matched to a gene: 7. CDR1 and CDR2 from the germline V gene are SEHNR and FQNEAQ (reference sequence).

V is TRBV27 and J is TRBJ1-1; no reliable D call. The V and J ends lost 6 bases and 1 base respectively, with 9 bases between them. The germline V gene encodes CDR1 MNHEY and CDR2 SMNVEV (reference sequence). The CDR3 totals 13 residues. Here the CDR3 reads CASSPASNTEAFF. Written as DNA, the CDR3 is TGTGCCAGCAGCCCCGCGTCGAACACTGAAGCTTTCTTT.

This chain joins TRBV7-3 and TRBJ2-7, with 7 bases fitting TRBD2. Germline V CDR1 and CDR2: SGHTA, FQGTGA. The CDR3 totals 15 residues. The V and J ends lost 5 bases and 3 bases, in that order; junction bases with no gene match: 10. CDR3 protein: CASSPQGAGHYEQYV. The CDR3 DNA is TGTGCCAGCAGCCCTCAAGGAGCGGGGCACTACGAGCAGTACGTC.

V usage is TRBV7-2 and J usage is TRBJ1-5; TRBD1 matches 12 bases. V trimming: 5 bases; J trimming: 7 bases; junction bases outside the gene matches: 6. CDR3 length: 15 amino acids. From germline, CDR1 is SGHTA and CDR2 FQGNSA. The CDR3 here is CASSKGTGGEQPQHF. In nucleotides, the CDR3 is TGTGCCAGCAGCAAAGGGACAGGGGGCGAGCAGCCCCAGCATTTT.

This clone was detected only a few times. The chain couples TRBV21-1 to TRBJ1-2; the table's D call TRBD1 went unverified against the DNA. TRBV21-1 is a known pseudogene. This CDR3 region has 18 residues. CDR3 in DNA: TGTGCCAGCAGCAAAGCGCACCAGGGGGCTTGGGGAAGCTATGGCTACACCTTC. Translation: CASSKAHQGAWGSYGYTF.

The V and J genes are TRBV6-4 and TRBJ2-1; D perhaps matches TRBD2 (7 bases). Germline V CDR1 and CDR2: MRHNA, SNTAGT. The CDR3 loop spans 17 amino acids. The germline V and J ends were trimmed by 5 bases and 4 bases, with 21 bases remaining between them. This CDR3 reads CASSRGATSRDYNEQFF. DNA of the CDR3: TGTGCCAGCAGTCGGGGGGCCACTAGCCGAGATTACAATGAGCAGTTCTTC.

The J gene is TRBJ1-1, the V gene TRBV7-2; D is possibly TRBD1 (5 bases). CDR1 and CDR2 from the germline V gene are SGHTA and FQGNSA. The CDR3 extends over 14 amino acids. V dropped 5 bases and J dropped 4 bases, with 14 bases sitting between them. CDR3 amino acids: CASSPRQGFTEAFF. The CDR3 DNA is TGTGCCAGCAGCCCGCGGCAGGGATTCACTGAAGCTTTCTTT.

The rearrangement links TRBV13 to TRBJ2-1, with TRBD2 matching over 15 bases. The CDR3 extends over 18 amino acids. The ends lost 4 bases at V and 7 bases at J; junction bases unmatched: 11. Germline V gene data show CDR1 as PRHDT and CDR2 as FYEKMQ (reference sequence). CDR3 nucleotides: TGTGCCAGCAGCTCCAGGACTAGCGGGAGGGCAAAGGGGAATGAGCAGTTCTTC. The encoded protein is CASSSRTSGRAKGNEQFF.